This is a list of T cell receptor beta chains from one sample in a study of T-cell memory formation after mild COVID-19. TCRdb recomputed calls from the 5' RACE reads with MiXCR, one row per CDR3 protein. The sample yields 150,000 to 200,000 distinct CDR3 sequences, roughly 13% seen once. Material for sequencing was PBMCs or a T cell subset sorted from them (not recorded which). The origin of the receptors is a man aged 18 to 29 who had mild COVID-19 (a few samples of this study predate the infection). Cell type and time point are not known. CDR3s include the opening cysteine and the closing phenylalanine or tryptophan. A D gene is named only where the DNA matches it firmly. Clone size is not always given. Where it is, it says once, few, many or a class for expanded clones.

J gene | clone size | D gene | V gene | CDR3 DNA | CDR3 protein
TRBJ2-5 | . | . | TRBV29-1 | TGCAGCGTTTCCTCCTCCATCGGCCAAGAGACCCAGTACTTC | CSVSSSIGQETQYF
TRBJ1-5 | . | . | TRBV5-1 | TGCGCCAGCAGCTTGGTGCCAGCAGATAACAATCAGCCCCAGCATTTT | CASSLVPADNNQPQHF
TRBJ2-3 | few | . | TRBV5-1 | TGCGCCAGCAGCTCGGGGAGTCGGGGTAATACTGATACGCAGTATTTT | CASSSGSRGNTDTQYF
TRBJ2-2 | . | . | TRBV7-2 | TGTGCCAGCAGCTTAGGACCCACTCCGGGGGAGCTGTTTTTT | CASSLGPTPGELFF
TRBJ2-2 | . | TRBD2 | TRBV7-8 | TGTGCCAGCAGCTTGGTTCGACTAGCGGGGAACACCGGGGAGCTGTTTTTT | CASSLVRLAGNTGELFF
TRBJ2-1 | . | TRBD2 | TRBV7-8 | TGTGCCAGCAGCTTTCTAGCGGGGCCCTACAATGAGCAGTTCTTC | CASSFLAGPYNEQFF
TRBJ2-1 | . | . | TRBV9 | TGTGCCAGCAGCGTGTTCGGGTATGAGCAGTTCTTC | CASSVFGYEQFF
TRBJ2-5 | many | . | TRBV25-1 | TGTGCCAGCAGTGAGGCGGGGGCTGGAGAGACCCAGTACTTC | CASSEAGAGETQYF
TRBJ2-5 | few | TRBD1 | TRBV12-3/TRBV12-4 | TGTGCCAGCAGTGCCGGGACAGGGGTTGATCAGCGAGAGACCCAGTACTTC | CASSAGTGVDQRETQYF
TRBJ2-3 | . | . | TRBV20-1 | TGCAGTGCGTCCAGGGGGGGAACAGATACGCAGTATTTT | CSASRGGTDTQYF
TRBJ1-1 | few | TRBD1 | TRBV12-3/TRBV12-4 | TGTGCCACCAAACAGGGGCCCACTGAAGCTTTCTTT | CATKQGPTEAFF
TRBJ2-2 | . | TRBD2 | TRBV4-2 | TGTGCCAGCAGCCAAGGGGCCCCCCGGACTAGCGGGAGCACCGGGGAGCTGTTTTTT | CASSQGAPRTSGSTGELFF
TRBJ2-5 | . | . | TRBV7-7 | TGTGCTAGCAGCCCGGGACTGGAAGAGACCCAGTACTTC | CASSPGLEETQYF
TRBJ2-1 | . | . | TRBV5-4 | TGTGCCAGCAGCGTACAGGGAACCTACAATGAGCAGTTCTTC | CASSVQGTYNEQFF
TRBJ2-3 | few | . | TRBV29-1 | TGCAGCGTCCCCCAGGGAGGAGATACGCAGTATTTT | CSVPQGGDTQYF
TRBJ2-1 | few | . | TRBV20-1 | TGCAGTGCTAGGGCTAGCTCGGGCAATGAGCAGTTCTTC | CSARASSGNEQFF
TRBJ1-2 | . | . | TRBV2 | TGTGCCAGCAGTGAAGGGGTACTTAACTATGGCTACACCTTC | CASSEGVLNYGYTF
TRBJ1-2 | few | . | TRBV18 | TGTGCCAGCTCACCACAGGGGGATCACGCACGAGGCTACACCTTC | CASSPQGDHARGYTF